A single sample is the source of the 29 T cell receptor beta chains below, sequenced in a study of OX40 agonist ivuxolimab in advanced cancers. Measured with immunoSEQ multiplex PCR; TCRdb has only the in-frame clones, and not every one. The data hold 60,000 or so clones, with 84% observed a single time. The sequencing here drew on CD4+ or CD8+ T cells sorted from blood, taken in a trial of the OX40 agonist ivuxolimab. Every receptor here comes from an adult with an advanced solid tumor such as melanoma, head and neck, liver or kidney cancer.

The V and J genes are TRBV10-3 and TRBJ2-7; the match to TRBD2 covers 10 bases. This CDR3 is 16 amino acids long. V dropped 3 bases and J dropped 0; count of bases not matched to a gene: 5. Germline lookup yields CDR1 ENHRY and CDR2 SYGVKD. The CDR3 loop reads CAISDTGTSVSYEQYF. Here the CDR3 DNA reads TGTGCCATCAGTGATACCGGGACTAGCGTCTCCTACGAGCAGTACTTC.

The V gene is TRBV19, the J gene TRBJ2-5, with D possibly being TRBD1 (5 bases). Germline lookup yields CDR1 LNHDA and CDR2 SQIVND (reference sequence). The CDR3 runs to 15 residues. V was trimmed by 1 base and J by 2 bases, leaving 11 bases between them. CDR3 protein: CASSIGAGRQETQYF. CDR3 in DNA: TGTGCCAGTAGTATAGGGGCAGGGCGACAAGAGACCCAGTACTTC.

This chain connects TRBV7-2 to TRBJ2-1; 11 bases line up with TRBD2. There are 15 residues in the CDR3. The junction had 7 bases not matched to a gene; V was cut back by 3 bases and J by 9 bases. Germline V gene lookup returns CDR1 SGHTA and CDR2 FQGNSA. In DNA form, the CDR3 reads TGTGCCAGCAGCTTCCTGACTAGCGGGGTGGGTGAGCAGTTCTTC. This translates into CASSFLTSGVGEQFF. Combining the CDR3 with reference TRBV7-2 and TRBJ2-1 gives the whole variable domain GAGVSQSPSNKVTEKGKDVELRCDPISGHTALYWYRQSLGQGLEFLIYFQGNSAPDKSGLPSDRFSAERTGGSVSTLTIQRTQQEDSAVYLCASSFLTSGVGEQFFGPGTRLTVL.

The V call is TRBV19, the J call TRBJ2-7; 7 bases match TRBD1. CDR3 length: 14 amino acids. Germline loops: CDR1 LNHDA, CDR2 SQIVND (reference sequence). V shed 5 bases and J 8 bases; nucleotides not matched to a gene: 12. CDR3 DNA: TGTGCCAGTAGTTACACCGGGACAGACGGAAAGCAGTACTTC. Amino acid sequence: CASSYTGTDGKQYF.

V and J are TRBV4-1 and TRBJ2-1; weak D call: TRBD2 (6 bases). CDR3 length: 17 residues. Trimming left V 4 bases short and J 1 base short, with 17 bases between. Germline V gives CDR1 MGHRA, CDR2 YSYEKL. The CDR3 protein is CASSPRGREGSYNEQFF. The DNA for the CDR3 is TGCGCCAGCAGCCCCCGAGGGCGGGAAGGGTCCTACAATGAGCAGTTCTTC.

The chain is built from TRBV5-4 and TRBJ2-7, with 8 positions matching TRBD2. Per the germline V gene, CDR1 is SGHNT and CDR2 is YYREEE (reference sequence). The CDR3 contains 17 residues. After removal of 4 bases from V and 0 bases from J, the junction contained 12 bases not matched to a gene. In DNA form, the CDR3 reads TGTGCCAGCAGCCGGGGGGGCGGGGCACCGAGCTCCTACGAGCAGTACTTC. Translation: CASSRGGGAPSSYEQYF.

The chain is built from TRBV7-9 and TRBJ2-3, with TRBD2 matching over 9 bases. Germline lookup yields CDR1 SEHNR and CDR2 FQNEAQ (reference sequence). V was pared by 5 bases and J by 5 bases, with 11 bases of the junction left unmatched. The CDR3 runs 16 residues. CDR3 DNA sequence: TGTGCCAGCAGCCCCGGTGGACTAGCGTCCCGAGATACGCAGTATTTT. This codes for CASSPGGLASRDTQYF.

The chain recombines TRBV11-2 with TRBJ2-2; TRBD2 is a possible D gene (6 bases). This CDR3 contains 15 residues. Trimming removed 8 bases at V and 4 bases at J, with 17 bases between. Per the germline V gene, CDR1 is SGHAT and CDR2 is FQNNGV. The CDR3 nucleotides are TGTGCCAGCGGCGCGGGGTTTGGTGGCACCGGGGAGCTGTTTTTT. Translation: CASGAGFGGTGELFF.

The chain carries TRBV29-1 and TRBJ1-2; 7 bases are a match to TRBD1. This CDR3 is 13 amino acids long. CDR1 and CDR2 (germline): SQVTM, ANQGSEA. J lost 7 bases, V lost 7 bases, and 12 bases had no gene match. The CDR3 DNA reads TGCAGCGCCGACTACAGGGGTGGGCTTGGCTACACCTTC. It translates to CSADYRGGLGYTF.

This chain joins TRBV6-1 and TRBJ2-7, with 8 positions matching TRBD1. Germline V gene lookup returns CDR1 MNHNS and CDR2 SASEGT. V lost 0 bases and J lost 5; bases outside the gene matches: 0. The CDR3 contains 13 residues. The chain's CDR3 is CASSEATGDEQYF. In DNA, the CDR3 is TGTGCCAGCAGTGAAGCGACAGGGGACGAGCAGTACTTC.

The chain combines TRBV28 with TRBJ2-7; 9 bases fit TRBD2. The CDR3 totals 16 residues. Germline values: CDR1 MDHEN, CDR2 SYDVKM. With 5 bases clipped from V and 0 bases from J, the junction kept 8 bases outside the gene matches. CDR3 residues: CASSTAWTSASYEQYF. The CDR3 nucleotides read TGTGCCAGCAGTACGGCCTGGACTAGCGCCTCCTACGAGCAGTACTTC. Complete variable domain (other parts from reference TRBV28 and TRBJ2-7): DVKVTQSSRYLVKRTGEKVFLECVQDMDHENMFWYRQDPGLGLRLIYFSYDVKMKEKGDIPEGYSVSREKKERFSLILESASTNQTSMYLCASSTAWTSASYEQYFGPGTRLTVT.

J is TRBJ2-5 and V is TRBV6-5; 11 nucleotides agree with TRBD1. The J call is doubtful: the DNA matches TRBJ2-7 better. The V gene's germline CDR1 is MNHEY and CDR2 SVGAGI. The CDR3 length is 14 residues. The CDR3 nucleotides are TGTGCCACCTATCTGGACAGGGGGCGATACGAGCAGTACTTC. It is translated as CATYLDRGRYEQYF.

This chain uses TRBV30 with TRBJ2-5, with a weak D call TRBD1 (5 bases). V lost 4 bases and J lost 5, with 17 bases in between. The germline V gene has CDR1 GTSNPN and CDR2 SVGIG (reference sequence). The CDR3 is made up of 14 amino acids. The CDR3 region is CAWNRGARGETQYF. As DNA, the CDR3 is TGTGCCTGGAATCGTGGGGCTAGGGGCGAGACCCAGTACTTC.

DNA of the CDR3: TGTGCCAGCAGTTTTTCAATGATCAATCAGCCCCAGCATTTT. This gives the protein CASSFSMINQPQHF. This chain links TRBV28 with TRBJ1-5; D not resolved. Germline CDR1 is MDHEN and CDR2 is SYDVKM. This CDR3 spans 14 amino acids. V was clipped by 3 bases and J by 3 bases, with 9 bases between them.

The J gene is TRBJ2-1, the V gene TRBV4-1; 8 nucleotides match TRBD2. The CDR3 is 15 residues long. Germline V gene lookup returns CDR1 MGHRA and CDR2 YSYEKL. Unmatched junction bases numbered 6, after V lost 1 base and J lost 7 bases. In DNA form, the CDR3 reads TGCGCCAGCAGCCAAGCGGGGGGGCTTCTAAATGAGCAGTTCTTC. Its protein is CASSQAGGLLNEQFF.

V and J are TRBV18 and TRBJ2-3; perhaps TRBD2 as D (5 bases). Trimming took 1 base from V and 0 from J, leaving 11 bases between them. The CDR3 covers 16 residues. From germline, CDR1 is KGHSH and CDR2 LQKENI. CDR3 loop: CASSPQTRTSTDTQYF. The CDR3 nucleotides are TGTGCCAGCTCACCACAAACTCGGACTAGCACAGATACGCAGTATTTT.

The chain employs TRBV7-2 and TRBJ2-3, with D perhaps TRBD1 (5 bases). The CDR3 loop spans 18 amino acids. Trimming took 1 base from V and 0 from J, leaving 17 bases between them. Germline V lookup: CDR1 SGHTA, CDR2 FQGNSA. The CDR3 protein is CASSLVETKGWSTDTQYF. The CDR3 DNA sequence: TGTGCCAGCAGCTTAGTTGAAACAAAGGGGTGGAGCACAGATACGCAGTATTTT.

This clone has just one count. The rearrangement uses TRBV21-1 and TRBJ2-7; the table gives TRBD1 as D, unverified against the DNA. TRBV21-1 is termed a pseudogene. The CDR3 spans 16 residues. The CDR3, as DNA: TGTGCCAGCAGCAAAGACCGAAGGACAGAGACTTACGAGCAGTACTTC. Its protein is CASSKDRRTETYEQYF.

The chain has TRBV28 and TRBJ2-7, with a weak D call TRBD1 (6 bases). This CDR3 has 14 residues. V was clipped by 5 bases and J by 3 bases, with 14 bases between them. CDR1 MDHEN and CDR2 SYDVKM come from the germline V gene. CDR3 sequence reads: CASSLNRVFYEQYF. The DNA of the CDR3 is TGTGCCAGCAGTCTGAACAGGGTCTTCTACGAGCAGTACTTC. The full variable domain, in which reference TRBV28 and TRBJ2-7 provide the parts outside the CDR3, is DVKVTQSSRYLVKRTGEKVFLECVQDMDHENMFWYRQDPGLGLRLIYFSYDVKMKEKGDIPEGYSVSREKKERFSLILESASTNQTSMYLCASSLNRVFYEQYFGPGTRLTVT.

The table lists this clone with a count of one. The chain is built from TRBV28 and TRBJ2-3; 10 nucleotides line up with TRBD2. The V gene's germline CDR1 is MDHEN and CDR2 SYDVKM. V lost 5 bases, J lost 0 bases, and 8 bases stayed unmatched. The CDR3 runs 17 residues. CDR3: CASSPSGLAKSTDTQYF. CDR3 sequence (DNA): TGTGCCAGCAGTCCTTCGGGACTAGCGAAAAGCACAGATACGCAGTATTTT.

The chain has TRBV5-1 and TRBJ2-7; D is perhaps TRBD1 or TRBD2 (5 bases each). CDR1 is SGHRS, CDR2 YFSETQ, per germline. The CDR3 spans 15 residues. The V end was cut by 0 bases, the J end by 2 bases, with 12 bases between. CDR3 bases: TGCGCCAGCAGCTTGGATGTGGGGGTAACCTACGAGCAGTACTTC. Amino acids: CASSLDVGVTYEQYF.

This chain joins TRBV7-2 and TRBJ1-1; D is uncertain. Germline assignment: CDR1 SGHTA and CDR2 FQGNSA. This CDR3 has 14 residues. Trimming removed 1 base at V and 5 bases at J, with 11 bases between. The CDR3 loop is CASSLVWGGTEAFF. In DNA form, the CDR3 reads TGTGCCAGCAGCTTAGTATGGGGTGGGACTGAAGCTTTCTTT.

The genes are TRBV5-1 and TRBJ2-3, with 11 nucleotides matching TRBD2. V shed 2 bases, J shed 2 bases, and the junction held 4 bases outside the gene matches. Per the germline V gene, CDR1 is SGHRS and CDR2 is YFSETQ. The CDR3 sequence is 16 residues long. The CDR3 loop is CASSFGTSGPTDTQYF. The CDR3 region has the DNA TGCGCCAGCAGCTTCGGGACTAGCGGACCCACAGATACGCAGTATTTT.

V is TRBV28 and J is TRBJ2-3; perhaps TRBD1 as D (5 bases). Trimming pared 5 bases from V and 2 bases from J, leaving 14 bases between. The germline V gene encodes CDR1 MDHEN and CDR2 SYDVKM. This CDR3 contains 15 residues. The CDR3 DNA reads as TGTGCCAGCAGTCCGCTGGGCAGGGCCACAGATACGCAGTATTTT. It codes for CASSPLGRATDTQYF.

The V and J genes are TRBV7-2 and TRBJ2-3; no firm D call. The germline V and J ends were trimmed by 3 bases and 3 bases, with 16 bases remaining between them. Germline V gene data show CDR1 as SGHTA and CDR2 as FQGNSA. The CDR3 has 16 amino acids. The CDR3 region is CASSLNGFGLTDTQYF. CDR3 nucleotide sequence: TGTGCCAGCAGCTTGAATGGGTTTGGGTTAACAGATACGCAGTATTTT.

The chain uses TRBV5-1 and TRBJ2-5, with D uncertain. The V end was cut by 0 bases, the J end by 5 bases, with 2 bases between. This CDR3 spans 11 amino acids. Looked up from germline, CDR1 is SGHRS and CDR2 is YFSETQ. Here the CDR3 DNA reads TGCGCCAGCAGCTTGGAGGAGACCCAGTACTTC. It is translated as CASSLEETQYF.

This clone was detected only once. This chain links TRBV11-2 with TRBJ2-3; D perhaps matches TRBD2 (5 bases). Looked up from germline, CDR1 is SGHAT and CDR2 is FQNNGV. V was clipped by 6 bases and J by 8 bases, with 18 bases between them. CDR3 length: 14 residues. This chain's CDR3 is CASRQAVGSGTQYF. The CDR3, as DNA: TGTGCCAGCAGGCAAGCGGTCGGTTCGGGTACGCAGTATTTT.

The chain is built from TRBV7-9 and TRBJ1-2; the D is unclear. Trimming took off 5 bases at V and 4 bases at J, with 17 bases between the two ends. This CDR3 has 15 amino acids. Germline CDR1 and CDR2: SEHNR and FQNEAQ (reference sequence). CDR3 bases: TGTGCCAGCAGCCCCCCGGCGGGCCCGGGCTATGGCTACACCTTC. It encodes CASSPPAGPGYGYTF.

The chain is built from TRBV18 and TRBJ2-3, with a possible D match to TRBD1 (5 bases). The CDR3 consists of 14 residues. V was shortened by 3 bases and J by 0 bases, with 7 bases between the two germline ends. The V gene's germline CDR1 is KGHSH and CDR2 LQKENI. CDR3 DNA sequence: TGTGCCAGCTCACCGGACAAAAGCACAGATACGCAGTATTTT. This translates into CASSPDKSTDTQYF.